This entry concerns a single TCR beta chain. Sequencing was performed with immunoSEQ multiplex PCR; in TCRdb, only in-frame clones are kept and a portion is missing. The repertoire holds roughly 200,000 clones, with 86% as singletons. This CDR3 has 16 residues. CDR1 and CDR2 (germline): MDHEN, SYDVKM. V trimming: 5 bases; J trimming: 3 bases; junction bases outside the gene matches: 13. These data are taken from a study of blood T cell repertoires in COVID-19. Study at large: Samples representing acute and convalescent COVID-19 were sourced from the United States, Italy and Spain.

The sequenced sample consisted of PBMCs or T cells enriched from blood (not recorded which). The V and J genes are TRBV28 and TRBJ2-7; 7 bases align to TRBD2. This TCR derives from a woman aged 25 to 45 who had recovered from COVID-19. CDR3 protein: CASSPYLAVNNYEQYF. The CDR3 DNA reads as TGTGCCAGCAGTCCTTACCTAGCGGTCAACAACTACGAGCAGTACTTC.